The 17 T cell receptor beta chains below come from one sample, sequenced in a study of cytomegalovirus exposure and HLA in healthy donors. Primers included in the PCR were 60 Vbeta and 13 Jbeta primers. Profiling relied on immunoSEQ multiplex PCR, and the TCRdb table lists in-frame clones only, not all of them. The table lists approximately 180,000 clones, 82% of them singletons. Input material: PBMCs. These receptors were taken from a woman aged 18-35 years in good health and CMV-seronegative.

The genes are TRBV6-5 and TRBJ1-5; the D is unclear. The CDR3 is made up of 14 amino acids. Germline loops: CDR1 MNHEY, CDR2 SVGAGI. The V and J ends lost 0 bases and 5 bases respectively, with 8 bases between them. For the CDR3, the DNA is TGTGCCAGCAGTTACTCCCGTCCCGATCAGCCCCAGCATTTT. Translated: CASSYSRPDQPQHF.

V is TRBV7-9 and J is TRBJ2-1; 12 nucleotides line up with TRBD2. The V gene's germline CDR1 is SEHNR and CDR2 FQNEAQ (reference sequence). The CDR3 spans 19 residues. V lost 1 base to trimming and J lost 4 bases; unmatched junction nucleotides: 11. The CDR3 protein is CASSLETSGSTLTYNEQFF. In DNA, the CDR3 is TGTGCCAGCAGCTTAGAGACTAGCGGGAGTACCCTTACTTACAATGAGCAGTTCTTC.

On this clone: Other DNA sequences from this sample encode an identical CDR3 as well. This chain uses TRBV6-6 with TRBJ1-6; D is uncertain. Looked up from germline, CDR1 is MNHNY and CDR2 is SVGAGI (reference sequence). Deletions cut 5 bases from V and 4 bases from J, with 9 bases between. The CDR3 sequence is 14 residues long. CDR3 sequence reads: CASSARGYNSPLHF. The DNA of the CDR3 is TGTGCCAGCAGTGCACGGGGATATAATTCACCCCTCCACTTT.

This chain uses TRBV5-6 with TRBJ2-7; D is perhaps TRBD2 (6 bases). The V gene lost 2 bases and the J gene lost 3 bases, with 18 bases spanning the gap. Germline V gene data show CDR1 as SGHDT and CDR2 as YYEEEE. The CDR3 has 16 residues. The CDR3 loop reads CASSLGYNGRDYEQYF. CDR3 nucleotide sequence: TGTGCCAGCAGCTTAGGTTATAACGGGAGAGACTACGAGCAGTACTTC.

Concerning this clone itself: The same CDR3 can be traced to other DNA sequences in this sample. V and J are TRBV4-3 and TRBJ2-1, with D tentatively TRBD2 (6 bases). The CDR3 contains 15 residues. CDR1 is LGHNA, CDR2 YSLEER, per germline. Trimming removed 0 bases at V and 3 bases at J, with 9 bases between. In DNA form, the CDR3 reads TGCGCCAGCAGCCAAGACGGGGGAAGCTACAATGAGCAGTTCTTC. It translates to CASSQDGGSYNEQFF.

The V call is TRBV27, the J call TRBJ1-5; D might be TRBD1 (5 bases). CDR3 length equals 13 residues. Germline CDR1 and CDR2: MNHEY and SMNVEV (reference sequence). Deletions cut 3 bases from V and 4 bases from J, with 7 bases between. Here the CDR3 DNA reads TGTGCCAGCAGTTTCGGGGGAAATCAGCCCCAGCATTTT. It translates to CASSFGGNQPQHF.

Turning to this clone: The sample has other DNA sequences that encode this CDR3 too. CDR3 loop: CASSFGGGEQYV. The CDR3 region has the DNA TGTGCCAGCAGCTTCGGGGGGGGCGAGCAGTACGTC. The rearrangement links TRBV7-9 to TRBJ2-7, with 8 bases identical to TRBD2. Germline CDR1 SEHNR, CDR2 FQNEAQ (reference sequence). The CDR3 spans 12 residues. Trimming at V came to 3 bases and at J to 6 bases, leaving 1 base not matched to a gene.

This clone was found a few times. CDR3 loop: CASSYSGLYEQYV. CDR3 coding DNA: TGTGCCAGCAGTTACTCGGGACTCTACGAGCAGTACGTC. V is TRBV6-6 and J is TRBJ2-7, with D possibly matching TRBD2 (6 bases). Trimming left V 0 bases short and J 3 bases short, with 6 bases between. Germline-derived CDR1 and CDR2 are MNHNY and SVGAGI (reference sequence). This CDR3 is built from 13 residues.

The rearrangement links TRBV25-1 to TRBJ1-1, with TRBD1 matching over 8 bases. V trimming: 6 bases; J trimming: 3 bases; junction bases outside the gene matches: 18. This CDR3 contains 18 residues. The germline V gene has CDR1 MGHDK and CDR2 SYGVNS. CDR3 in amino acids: CASSTPSWTGWEDTEAFF. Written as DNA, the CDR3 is TGTGCCAGCAGCACCCCGTCCTGGACAGGGTGGGAAGACACTGAAGCTTTCTTT.

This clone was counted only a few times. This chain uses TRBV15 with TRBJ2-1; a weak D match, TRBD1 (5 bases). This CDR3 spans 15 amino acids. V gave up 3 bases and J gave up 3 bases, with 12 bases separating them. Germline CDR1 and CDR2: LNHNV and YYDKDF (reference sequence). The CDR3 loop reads CATSSQGADYNEQFF. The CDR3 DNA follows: TGTGCCACCAGCAGTCAAGGGGCGGACTACAATGAGCAGTTCTTC.

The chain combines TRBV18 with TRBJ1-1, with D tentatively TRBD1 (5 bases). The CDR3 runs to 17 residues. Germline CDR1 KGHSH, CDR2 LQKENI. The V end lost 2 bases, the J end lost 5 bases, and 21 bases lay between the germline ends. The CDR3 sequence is CASSPLGGEGPETEAFF. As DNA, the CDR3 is TGTGCCAGCTCACCATTGGGAGGGGAGGGACCCGAAACTGAAGCTTTCTTT.

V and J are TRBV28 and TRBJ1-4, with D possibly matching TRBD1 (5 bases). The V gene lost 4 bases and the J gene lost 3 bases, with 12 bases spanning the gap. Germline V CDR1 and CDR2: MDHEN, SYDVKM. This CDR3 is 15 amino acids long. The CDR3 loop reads CASSSLGGANEKLFF. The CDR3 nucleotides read TGTGCCAGCAGTTCTCTTGGGGGGGCTAATGAAAAACTGTTTTTT.

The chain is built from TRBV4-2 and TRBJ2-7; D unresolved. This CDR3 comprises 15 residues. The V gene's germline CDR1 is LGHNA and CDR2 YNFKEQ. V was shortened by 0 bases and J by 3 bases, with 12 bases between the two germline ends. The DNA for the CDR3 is TGTGCCAGCAGCCAAGAGGGCTCCGGCTACTACGAGCAGTACTTC. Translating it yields CASSQEGSGYYEQYF.

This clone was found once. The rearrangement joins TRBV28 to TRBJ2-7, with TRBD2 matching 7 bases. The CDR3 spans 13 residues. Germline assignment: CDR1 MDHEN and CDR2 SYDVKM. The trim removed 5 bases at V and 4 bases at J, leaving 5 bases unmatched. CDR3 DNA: TGTGCCAGCAGTGTCGGGGGGAGGTACGAGCAGTACTTC. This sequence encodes CASSVGGRYEQYF.

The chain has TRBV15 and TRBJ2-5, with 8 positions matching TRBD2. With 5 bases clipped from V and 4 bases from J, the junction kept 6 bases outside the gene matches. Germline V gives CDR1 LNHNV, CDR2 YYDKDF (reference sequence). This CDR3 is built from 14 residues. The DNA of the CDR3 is TGTGCCACCAGCGGTGAAACTAGCGGAGAGACCCAGTACTTC. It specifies CATSGETSGETQYF.

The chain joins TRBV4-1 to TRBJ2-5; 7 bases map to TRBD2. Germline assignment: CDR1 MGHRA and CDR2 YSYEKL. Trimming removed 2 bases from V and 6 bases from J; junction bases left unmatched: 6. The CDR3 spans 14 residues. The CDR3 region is CASSQSLAEQTQYF. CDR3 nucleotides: TGCGCCAGCAGCCAATCCCTAGCGGAGCAGACCCAGTACTTC.

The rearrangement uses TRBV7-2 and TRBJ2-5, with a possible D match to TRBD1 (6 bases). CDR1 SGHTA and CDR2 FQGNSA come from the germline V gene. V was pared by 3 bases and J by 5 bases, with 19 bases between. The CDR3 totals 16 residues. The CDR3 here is CASSFHLDRSGETQYF. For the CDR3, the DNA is TGTGCCAGCAGCTTTCACTTGGACAGAAGTGGGGAGACCCAGTACTTC.